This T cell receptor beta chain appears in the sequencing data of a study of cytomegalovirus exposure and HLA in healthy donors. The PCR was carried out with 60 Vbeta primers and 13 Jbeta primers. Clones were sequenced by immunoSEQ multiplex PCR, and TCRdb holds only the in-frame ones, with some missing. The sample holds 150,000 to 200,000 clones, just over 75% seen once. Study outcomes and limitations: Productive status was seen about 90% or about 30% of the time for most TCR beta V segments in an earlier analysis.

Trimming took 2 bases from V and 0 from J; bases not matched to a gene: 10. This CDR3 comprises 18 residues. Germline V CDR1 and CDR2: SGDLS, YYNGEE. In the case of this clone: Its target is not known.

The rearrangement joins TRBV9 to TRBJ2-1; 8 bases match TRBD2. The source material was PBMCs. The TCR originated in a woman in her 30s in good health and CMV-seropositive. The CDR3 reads CASSVPGLGTSSYNEQFF. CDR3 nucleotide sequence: TGTGCCAGCAGCGTTCCGGGACTAGGGACGAGCTCCTACAATGAGCAGTTCTTC.